This T cell receptor (beta chain) came from a study of response to subunit inactivated influenza vaccine. Using its own MiXCR run on the RT-PCR reads, TCRdb lists one record per CDR3 protein. This table holds more than 500,000 distinct CDR3 sequences, about 11% found once. The germline CDR1 and CDR2 sequences are SGHTA and FQGNSA. The CDR3 sequence is 17 residues long. V shed 5 bases and J 2 bases; nucleotides not matched to a gene: 7. This clonotype was seen a handful of times. This same sample was also taken into another study, of T cells expressing NK-cell markers. That source reports: UMIs were included in TCR beta cDNA generated by 5'RACE template switching. Seven HCMV-seropositive donors and one seronegative donor made up the eight sequenced donors. HCMV specificity was not established for the expanded NKG2C+ T cell clones.

The sequence came from a man aged 50 to 60 who received an inactivated influenza vaccine. This chain links TRBV7-2 with TRBJ2-1; 12 nucleotides align to TRBD2. The source material was PBMCs from blood, sampled on the day of vaccination. CDR3 in amino acids: CASSLPRTSGTYNEQFF. The CDR3 DNA follows: TGTGCCAGCAGCCTACCTCGGACTAGCGGGACCTACAATGAGCAGTTCTTC.